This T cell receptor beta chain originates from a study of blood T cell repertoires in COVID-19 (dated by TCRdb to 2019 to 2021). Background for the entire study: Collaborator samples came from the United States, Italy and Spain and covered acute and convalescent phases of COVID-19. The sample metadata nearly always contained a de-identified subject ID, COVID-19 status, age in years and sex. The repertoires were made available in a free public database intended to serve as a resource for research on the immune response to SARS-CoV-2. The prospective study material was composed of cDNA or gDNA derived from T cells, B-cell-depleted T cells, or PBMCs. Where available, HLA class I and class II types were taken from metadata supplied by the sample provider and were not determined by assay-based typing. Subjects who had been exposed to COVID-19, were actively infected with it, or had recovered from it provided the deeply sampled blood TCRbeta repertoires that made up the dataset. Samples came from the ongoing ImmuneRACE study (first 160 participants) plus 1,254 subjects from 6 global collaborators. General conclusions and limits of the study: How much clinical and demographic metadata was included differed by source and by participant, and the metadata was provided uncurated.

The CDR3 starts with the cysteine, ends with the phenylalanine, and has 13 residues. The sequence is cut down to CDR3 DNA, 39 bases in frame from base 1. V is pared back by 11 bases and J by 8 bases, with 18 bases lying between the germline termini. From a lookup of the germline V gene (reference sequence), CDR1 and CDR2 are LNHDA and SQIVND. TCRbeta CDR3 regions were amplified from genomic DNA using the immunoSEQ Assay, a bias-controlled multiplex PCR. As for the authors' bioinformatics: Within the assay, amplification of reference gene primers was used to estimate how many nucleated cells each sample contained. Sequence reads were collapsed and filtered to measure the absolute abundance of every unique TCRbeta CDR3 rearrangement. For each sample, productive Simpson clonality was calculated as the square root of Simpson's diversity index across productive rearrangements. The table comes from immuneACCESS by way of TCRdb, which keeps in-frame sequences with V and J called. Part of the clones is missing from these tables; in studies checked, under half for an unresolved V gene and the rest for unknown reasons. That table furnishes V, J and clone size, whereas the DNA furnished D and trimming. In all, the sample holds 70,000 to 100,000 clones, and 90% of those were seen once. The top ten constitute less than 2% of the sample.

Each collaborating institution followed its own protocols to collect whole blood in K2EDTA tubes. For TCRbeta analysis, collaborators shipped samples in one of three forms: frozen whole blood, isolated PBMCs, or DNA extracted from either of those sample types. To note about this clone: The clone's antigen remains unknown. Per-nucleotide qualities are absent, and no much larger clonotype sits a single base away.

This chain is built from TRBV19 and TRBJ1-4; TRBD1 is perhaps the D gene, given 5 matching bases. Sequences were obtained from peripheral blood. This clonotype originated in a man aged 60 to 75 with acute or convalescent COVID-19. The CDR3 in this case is CAAGGREGEKLFF. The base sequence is TGTGCCGCAGGAGGCAGGGAGGGCGAAAAACTGTTTTTT.